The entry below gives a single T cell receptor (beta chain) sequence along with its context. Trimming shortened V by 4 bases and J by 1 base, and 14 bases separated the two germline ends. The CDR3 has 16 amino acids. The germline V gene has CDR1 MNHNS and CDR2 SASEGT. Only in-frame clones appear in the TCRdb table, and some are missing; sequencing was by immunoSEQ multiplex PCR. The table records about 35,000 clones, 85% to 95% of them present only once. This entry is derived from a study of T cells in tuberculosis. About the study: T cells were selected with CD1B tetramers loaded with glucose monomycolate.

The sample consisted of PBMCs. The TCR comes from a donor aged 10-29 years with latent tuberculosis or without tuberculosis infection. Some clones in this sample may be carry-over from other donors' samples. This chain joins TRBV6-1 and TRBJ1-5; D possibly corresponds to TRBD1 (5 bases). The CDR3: CASSATGGRSNQPQHF. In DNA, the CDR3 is TGTGCCAGCAGTGCTACGGGGGGGAGAAGCAATCAGCCCCAGCATTTT.